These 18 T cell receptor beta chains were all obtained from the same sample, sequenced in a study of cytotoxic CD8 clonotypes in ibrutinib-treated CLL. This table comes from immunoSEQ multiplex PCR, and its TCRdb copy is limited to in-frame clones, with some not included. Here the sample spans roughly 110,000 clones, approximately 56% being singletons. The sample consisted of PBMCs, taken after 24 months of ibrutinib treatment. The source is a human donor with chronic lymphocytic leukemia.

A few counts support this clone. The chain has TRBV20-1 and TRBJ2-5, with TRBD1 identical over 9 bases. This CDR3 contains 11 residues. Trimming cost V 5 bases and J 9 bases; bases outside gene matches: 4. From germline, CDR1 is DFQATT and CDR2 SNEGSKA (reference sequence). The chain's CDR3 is CSAGRQGAQYF. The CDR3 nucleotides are TGCAGTGCTGGGAGACAGGGGGCCCAGTACTTC.

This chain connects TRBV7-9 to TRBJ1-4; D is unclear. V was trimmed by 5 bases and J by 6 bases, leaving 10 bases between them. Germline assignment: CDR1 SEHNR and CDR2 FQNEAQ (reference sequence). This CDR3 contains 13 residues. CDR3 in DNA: TGTGCCAGCAGCGACTATTCCGATGAAAAACTGTTTTTT. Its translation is CASSDYSDEKLFF. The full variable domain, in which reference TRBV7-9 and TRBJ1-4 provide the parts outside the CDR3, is DTGVSQNPRHKITKRGQNVTFRCDPISEHNRLYWYRQTLGQGPEFLTYFQNEAQLEKSRLLSDRFSAERPKGSFSTLEIQRTEQGDSAMYLCASSDYSDEKLFFGSGTQLSVL.

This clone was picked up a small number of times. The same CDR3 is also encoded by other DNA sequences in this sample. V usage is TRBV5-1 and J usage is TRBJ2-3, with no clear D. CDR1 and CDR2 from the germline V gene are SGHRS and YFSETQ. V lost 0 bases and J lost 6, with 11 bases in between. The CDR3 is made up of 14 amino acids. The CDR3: CASSLALSLDTQYF. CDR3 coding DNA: TGCGCCAGCAGCTTGGCGCTATCCCTGGATACGCAGTATTTT.

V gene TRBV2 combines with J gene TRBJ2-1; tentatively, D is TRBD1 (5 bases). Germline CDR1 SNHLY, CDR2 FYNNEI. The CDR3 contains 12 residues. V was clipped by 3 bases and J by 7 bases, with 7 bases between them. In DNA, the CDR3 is TGTGCCAGCAGTGACAAGGGGAATGAGCAGTTCTTC. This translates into CASSDKGNEQFF.

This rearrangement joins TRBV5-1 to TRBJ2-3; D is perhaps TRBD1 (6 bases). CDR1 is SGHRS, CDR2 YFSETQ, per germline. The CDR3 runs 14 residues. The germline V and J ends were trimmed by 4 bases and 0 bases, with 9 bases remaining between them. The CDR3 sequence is CASSTGQSTDTQYF. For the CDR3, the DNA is TGCGCCAGCAGCACTGGACAGAGCACAGATACGCAGTATTTT.

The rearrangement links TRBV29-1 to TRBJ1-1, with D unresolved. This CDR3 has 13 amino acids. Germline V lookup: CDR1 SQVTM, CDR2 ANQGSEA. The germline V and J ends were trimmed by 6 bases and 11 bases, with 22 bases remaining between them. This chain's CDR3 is CSVVIGRETGAFF. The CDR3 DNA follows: TGCAGCGTCGTTATAGGTCGGGAGACTGGGGCTTTCTTT.

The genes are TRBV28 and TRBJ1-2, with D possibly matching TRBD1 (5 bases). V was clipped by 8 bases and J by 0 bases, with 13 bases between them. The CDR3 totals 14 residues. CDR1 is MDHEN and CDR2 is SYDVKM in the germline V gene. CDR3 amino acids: CASGGVGSNYGYTF. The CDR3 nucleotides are TGTGCCAGCGGAGGGGTCGGATCTAACTATGGCTACACCTTC.

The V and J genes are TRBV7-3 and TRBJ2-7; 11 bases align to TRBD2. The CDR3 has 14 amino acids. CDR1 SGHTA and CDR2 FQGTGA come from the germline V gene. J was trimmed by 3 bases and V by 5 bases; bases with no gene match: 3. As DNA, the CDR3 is TGTGCCAGCAGCCCTAGCGGGGGGAGCTACGAGCAGTACTTC. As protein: CASSPSGGSYEQYF.

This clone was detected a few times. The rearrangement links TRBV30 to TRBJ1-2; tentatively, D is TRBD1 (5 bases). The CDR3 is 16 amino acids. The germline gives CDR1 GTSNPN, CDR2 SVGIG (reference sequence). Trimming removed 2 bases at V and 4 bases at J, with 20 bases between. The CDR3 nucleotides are TGTGCCTGGAGTAAAAACCGGGACGGAGAGCCCTATGGCTACACCTTC. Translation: CAWSKNRDGEPYGYTF.

As DNA, the CDR3 is TGCAGCGTTGACTTTGACAGGAATCCCTACGAGCAGTACTTC. It specifies CSVDFDRNPYEQYF. The V call is TRBV29-1, the J call TRBJ2-7; a possible D gene is TRBD1 (6 bases). The CDR3 is made up of 14 amino acids. The V and J ends lost 3 bases and 2 bases respectively, with 14 bases between them. Germline V CDR1 and CDR2: SQVTM, ANQGSEA.

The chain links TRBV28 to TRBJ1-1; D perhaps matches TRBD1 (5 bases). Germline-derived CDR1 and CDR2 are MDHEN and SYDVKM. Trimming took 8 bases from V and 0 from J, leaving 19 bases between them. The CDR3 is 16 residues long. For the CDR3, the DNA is TGTGCCAGCCTCGAATCCCGGGGGGTCGTGAACACTGAAGCTTTCTTT. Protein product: CASLESRGVVNTEAFF.

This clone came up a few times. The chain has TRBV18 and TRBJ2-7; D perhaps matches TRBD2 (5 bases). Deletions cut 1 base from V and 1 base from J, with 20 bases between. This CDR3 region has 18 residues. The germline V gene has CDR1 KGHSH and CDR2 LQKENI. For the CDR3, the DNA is TGTGCCAGCTCACCACAGGGTGCGGGCAGCGTCTCTTCCTACGAGCAGTACTTC. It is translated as CASSPQGAGSVSSYEQYF.

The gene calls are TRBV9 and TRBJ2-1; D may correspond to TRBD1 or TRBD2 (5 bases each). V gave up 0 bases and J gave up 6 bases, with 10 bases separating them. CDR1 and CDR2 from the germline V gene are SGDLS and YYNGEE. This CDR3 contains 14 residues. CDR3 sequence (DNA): TGTGCCAGCAGCGTAGCCGGGGACGGCAATGAGCAGTTCTTC. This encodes CASSVAGDGNEQFF. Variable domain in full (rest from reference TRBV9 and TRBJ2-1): DSGVTQTPKHLITATGQRVTLRCSPRSGDLSVYWYQQSLDQGLQFLIQYYNGEERAKGNILERFSAQQFPDLHSELNLSSLELGDSALYFCASSVAGDGNEQFFGPGTRLTVL.

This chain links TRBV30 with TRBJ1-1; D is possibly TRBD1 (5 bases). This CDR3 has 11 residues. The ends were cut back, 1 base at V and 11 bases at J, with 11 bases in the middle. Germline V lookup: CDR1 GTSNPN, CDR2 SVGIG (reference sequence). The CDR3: CAWSDDWGAFF. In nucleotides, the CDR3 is TGTGCCTGGAGTGATGATTGGGGGGCTTTCTTT. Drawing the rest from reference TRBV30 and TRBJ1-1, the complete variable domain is SQTIHQWPATLVQPVGSPLSLECTVEGTSNPNLYWYRQAAGRGLQLLFYSVGIGQISSEVPQNLSASRPQDRQFILSSKKLLLSDSGFYLCAWSDDWGAFFGQGTRLTVV.

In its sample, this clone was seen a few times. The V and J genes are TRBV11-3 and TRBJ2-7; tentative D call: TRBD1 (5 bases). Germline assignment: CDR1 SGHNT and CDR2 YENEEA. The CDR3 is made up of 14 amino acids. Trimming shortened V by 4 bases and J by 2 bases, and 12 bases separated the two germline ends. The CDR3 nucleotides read TGTGCCAGCAGCTCCCCAGGGAAGCCCTACGAGCAGTACTTC. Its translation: CASSSPGKPYEQYF. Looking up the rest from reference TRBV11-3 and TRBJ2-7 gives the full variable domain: EAGVVQSPRYKIIEKKQPVAFWCNPISGHNTLYWYLQNLGQGPELLIRYENEEAVDDSQLPKDRFSAERLKGVDSTLKIQPAELGDSAVYLCASSSPGKPYEQYFGPGTRLTVT.

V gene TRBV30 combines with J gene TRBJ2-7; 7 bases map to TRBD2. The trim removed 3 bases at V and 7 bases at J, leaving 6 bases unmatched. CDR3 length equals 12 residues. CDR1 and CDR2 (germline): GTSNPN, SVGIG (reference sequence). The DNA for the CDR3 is TGTGCCTGGAGCATGGGAGGGGCTGAGCAGTACTTC. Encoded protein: CAWSMGGAEQYF.

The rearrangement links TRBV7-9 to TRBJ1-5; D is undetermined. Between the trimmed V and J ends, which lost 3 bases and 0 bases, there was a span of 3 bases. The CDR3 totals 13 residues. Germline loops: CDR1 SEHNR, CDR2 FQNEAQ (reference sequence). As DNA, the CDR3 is TGTGCCAGCAGCTTTGGTAGCAATCAGCCCCAGCATTTT. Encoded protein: CASSFGSNQPQHF.

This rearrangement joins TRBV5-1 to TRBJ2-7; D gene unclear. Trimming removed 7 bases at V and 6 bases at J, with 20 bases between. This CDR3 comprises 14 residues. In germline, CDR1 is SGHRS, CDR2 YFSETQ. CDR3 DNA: TGCGCCAGCGGCAACCTGACGATGGCCGGCGAGCAGTACTTC. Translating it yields CASGNLTMAGEQYF.